Listed below are T cell receptor beta chains from one sample, sequenced in a study of T cells in Graves' hyperthyroidism and ophthalmopathy. TCRdb re-called the multiplex PCR reads through MiXCR, storing one row per CDR3 protein. The sample contains some 620,000 distinct CDR3 sequences, roughly 15% of which appear only once. The sequenced sample consisted of blood. Receptor source: a woman aged 25 to 39 with Graves' hyperthyroidism. Each CDR3 is given with its conserved first and last residue. D genes are given only for firm matches. Not every row has a clone size; where given, it reads once, few, many or a size class.

CDR3 protein,CDR3 DNA,D gene,V gene,clone size,J gene
CASSFDGYTF,TGTGCCAGCAGTTTTGATGGCTACACCTTC,NA,TRBV28,many,TRBJ1-2
CASSQFGTRETQYF,TGCGCCAGCAGCCAGTTTGGGACACGAGAGACCCAGTACTTC,NA,TRBV5-1,NA,TRBJ2-5
CASSREAGVSTDTQYF,TGTGCCAGCAGTCGAGAAGCGGGAGTTTCCACAGATACGCAGTATTTT,TRBD2,TRBV6-1,many,TRBJ2-3
CAWSGGQGHHYEQYF,TGTGCCTGGAGTGGTGGACAAGGACATCACTACGAGCAGTACTTC,NA,TRBV30,many,TRBJ2-7
CASSEALGLSNEQFF,TGTGCCAGCAGTGAAGCGCTGGGACTGTCCAATGAGCAGTTCTTC,NA,TRBV6-1,NA,TRBJ2-1
CASSGNTEAFF,TGCGCCAGCAGCGGGAACACTGAAGCTTTCTTT,NA,TRBV5-1,many,TRBJ1-1
CASSYAGTGRNYGYTF,TGTGCCAGCAGTTACGCAGGGACAGGGCGGAACTATGGCTACACCTTC,TRBD1,TRBV6-2/TRBV6-3,many,TRBJ1-2
CASSLETSVYEQYF,TGTGCCAGCAGCTTGGAGACTAGCGTCTACGAGCAGTACTTC,TRBD2,TRBV5-6,NA,TRBJ2-7
CASSSPQEAGGLETQYF,TGTGCCAGCAGTTCTCCCCAAGAAGCGGGAGGGTTGGAGACCCAGTACTTC,TRBD2,TRBV28,many,TRBJ2-5
CASSYGTGVETQYF,TGTGCCAGCAGTTACGGGACAGGGGTAGAGACCCAGTACTTC,TRBD1,TRBV7-2,many,TRBJ2-5
CASSSHRTSYEQYF,TGTGCCAGCAGCTCCCATCGGACTAGCTACGAGCAGTACTTC,TRBD2,TRBV11-2,many,TRBJ2-7
CATSEDGTGPGELFF,TGTGCCACCAGTGAAGATGGGACAGGCCCCGGGGAGCTGTTTTTT,TRBD1,TRBV24-1,many,TRBJ2-2
CASRAEQGKIFF,TGTGCCAGCAGGGCCGAACAGGGGAAAATATTCTTT,TRBD1,TRBV12-3/TRBV12-4,NA,TRBJ1-1
CASSPPGTSKRETQYF,TGTGCCAGCTCACCACCCGGGACTAGTAAGCGGGAGACCCAGTACTTC,TRBD2,TRBV28,NA,TRBJ2-5
CASSSLADLTDTQYF,TGTGCCAGCAGCTCTCTAGCGGACCTCACAGATACGCAGTATTTT,TRBD2,TRBV7-9,few,TRBJ2-3
CASSLSAGGLAEQFF,TGTGCCAGCAGCTTATCGGCGGGAGGGTTAGCTGAGCAGTTCTTC,TRBD2,TRBV7-6,NA,TRBJ2-1
CSARRTGTEKLFF,TGCAGTGCTAGAAGAACAGGGACTGAAAAACTGTTTTTT,NA,TRBV20-1,NA,TRBJ1-4
CASRNPGQGYYNEQFF,TGTGCCAGCAGAAACCCGGGACAGGGGTACTACAATGAGCAGTTCTTC,TRBD1,TRBV7-9,NA,TRBJ2-1
CSVDYGGGYEQYF,TGCAGCGTTGATTACGGGGGTGGCTACGAGCAGTACTTC,NA,TRBV29-1,few,TRBJ2-7
CASSYSSGRAKFNEQFF,TGTGCCAGCAGTTACTCTAGCGGGAGGGCTAAATTCAATGAGCAGTTCTTC,TRBD2,TRBV6-2/TRBV6-3,NA,TRBJ2-1
CASWGPGANTEAFF,TGTGCCAGCTGGGGCCCGGGGGCGAACACTGAAGCTTTCTTT,NA,TRBV28,many,TRBJ1-1
CPRGREENEQFF,TGTCCCCGGGGGCGTGAAGAGAATGAGCAGTTCTTC,NA,TRBV30,many,TRBJ2-1
CAWSRTRADYGYTF,TGTGCCTGGAGTAGGACTCGGGCGGACTATGGCTACACCTTC,NA,TRBV30,NA,TRBJ1-2
CATSEHPPEDTQYF,TGTGCCACCAGTGAACATCCACCGGAGGATACGCAGTATTTT,NA,TRBV24-1,few,TRBJ2-3
CAWSPHRFNEQFF,TGTGCCTGGAGTCCACATCGCTTCAATGAGCAGTTCTTC,NA,TRBV30,many,TRBJ2-1
CATSDPSGGGDEDTQYF,TGTGCCACCAGTGACCCCTCAGGCGGGGGGGATGAAGATACGCAGTATTTT,TRBD2,TRBV24-1,few,TRBJ2-3
CASSLRGDQRSGELFF,TGTGCCAGCAGCTTGAGGGGGGATCAGAGGTCCGGGGAGCTGTTTTTT,NA,TRBV5-5,few,TRBJ2-2
CASSSFRGAGEKLFF,TGTGCCAGCAGCTCCTTCAGGGGGGCGGGTGAAAAACTGTTTTTT,TRBD1,TRBV11-2,many,TRBJ1-4
CAWSVPGEQYF,TGTGCCTGGAGTGTTCCGGGCGAGCAGTACTTC,NA,TRBV30,many,TRBJ2-7
CASSSPGDRGYGYTF,TGTGCCAGCAGTTCGCCCGGGGACAGGGGTTATGGCTACACCTTC,TRBD1,TRBV28,many,TRBJ1-2
CASSVVQGGEQYF,TGTGCCAGCAGCGTAGTACAGGGTGGCGAGCAGTACTTC,NA,TRBV9,few,TRBJ2-7
CASSRTTDTQYF,TGTGCCAGCAGCCGGACAACAGATACGCAGTATTTT,NA,TRBV27,many,TRBJ2-3
CAWDLNTGELFF,TGTGCCTGGGACCTGAACACCGGGGAGCTGTTTTTT,NA,TRBV30,few,TRBJ2-2
CASSKRDNNEQFF,TGTGCCAGCAGTAAGAGGGATAACAATGAGCAGTTCTTC,NA,TRBV6-1,many,TRBJ2-1
CASSLSTGQTQPQHF,TGTGCCAGCAGTTTATCCACCGGACAGACTCAGCCCCAGCATTTT,NA,TRBV27,few,TRBJ1-5
CASSFGTGGLGTEAFF,TGTGCCAGCAGCTTCGGGACAGGGGGTTTGGGCACTGAAGCTTTCTTT,TRBD1,TRBV9,NA,TRBJ1-1
CASRRASSYNEQFF,TGTGCCAGCAGGCGGGCGAGCTCCTACAATGAGCAGTTCTTC,NA,TRBV19,NA,TRBJ2-1
CASSIGKYNEQFF,TGTGCCAGTAGTATTGGGAAGTACAATGAGCAGTTCTTC,NA,TRBV19,NA,TRBJ2-1
CASSDQQGFEAFF,TGTGCCAGCAGCGACCAACAGGGTTTTGAAGCTTTCTTT,NA,TRBV7-2,many,TRBJ1-1
CASSEGQGGNTIYF,TGTGCCAGCAGTGAAGGGCAGGGGGGAAACACCATATATTTT,NA,TRBV2,NA,TRBJ1-3
CASSLGWGLAGAPGNEQFF,TGTGCCAGCAGCTTAGGGTGGGGACTAGCGGGAGCCCCGGGCAATGAGCAGTTCTTC,TRBD2,TRBV11-2,NA,TRBJ2-1
CASSLYKENTEAFF,TGTGCCAGCAGTTTATACAAGGAAAACACTGAAGCTTTCTTT,NA,TRBV28,few,TRBJ1-1
CASSLDAGAVYRETQYF,TGTGCCAGCAGCTTAGATGCAGGGGCCGTCTATAGAGAGACCCAGTACTTC,NA,TRBV11-2,NA,TRBJ2-5
CASRVNRERQETQYF,TGTGCCAGCAGGGTTAACAGGGAGAGGCAAGAGACCCAGTACTTC,NA,TRBV2,many,TRBJ2-5
CASSLKQGAGDTQYF,TGTGCCAGCAGTTTGAAACAGGGGGCCGGAGATACGCAGTATTTT,TRBD1,TRBV12-3/TRBV12-4,many,TRBJ2-3
CASSPRDYSLADTQYF,TGTGCCAGCAGCCCCCGGGATTACAGCTTAGCAGATACGCAGTATTTT,NA,TRBV7-8,many,TRBJ2-3
CASNQQGTETQYF,TGTGCCAGTAATCAACAGGGTACAGAGACCCAGTACTTC,NA,TRBV19,few,TRBJ2-5
CASGAGGYEKLFF,TGTGCTAGTGGGGCTGGCGGCTATGAAAAACTGTTTTTT,NA,TRBV12-5,few,TRBJ1-4
CASSPLGTGGTEAFF,TGTGCCAGCTCACCACTAGGGACAGGGGGCACTGAAGCTTTCTTT,TRBD1,TRBV18,many,TRBJ1-1
CAWTDRAYEQYF,TGTGCCTGGACGGACAGGGCCTACGAGCAGTACTTC,TRBD1,TRBV30,many,TRBJ2-7